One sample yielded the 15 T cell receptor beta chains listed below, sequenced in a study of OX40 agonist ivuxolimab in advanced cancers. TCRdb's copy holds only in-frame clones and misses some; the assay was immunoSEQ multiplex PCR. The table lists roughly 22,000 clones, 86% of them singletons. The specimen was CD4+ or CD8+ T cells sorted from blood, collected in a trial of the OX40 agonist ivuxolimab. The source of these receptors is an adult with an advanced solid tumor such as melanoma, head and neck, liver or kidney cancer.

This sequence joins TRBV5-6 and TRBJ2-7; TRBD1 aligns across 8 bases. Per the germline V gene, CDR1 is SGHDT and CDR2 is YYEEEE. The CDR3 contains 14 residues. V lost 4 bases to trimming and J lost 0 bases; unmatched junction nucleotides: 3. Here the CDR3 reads CASSVTGGSYEQYF. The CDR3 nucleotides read TGTGCCAGCAGCGTCACAGGGGGCTCCTACGAGCAGTACTTC. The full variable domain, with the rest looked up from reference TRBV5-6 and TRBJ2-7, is DAGVTQSPTHLIKTRGQQVTLRCSPKSGHDTVSWYQQALGQGPQFIFQYYEEEERQRGNFPDRFSGHQFPNYSSELNVNALLLGDSALYLCASSVTGGSYEQYFGPGTRLTVT.

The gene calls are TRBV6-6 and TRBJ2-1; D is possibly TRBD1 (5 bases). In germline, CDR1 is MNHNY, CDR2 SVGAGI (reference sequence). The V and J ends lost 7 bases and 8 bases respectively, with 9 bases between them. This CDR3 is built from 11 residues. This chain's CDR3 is CASMQGYEQFF. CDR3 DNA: TGTGCCAGCATGCAGGGTTATGAGCAGTTCTTC.

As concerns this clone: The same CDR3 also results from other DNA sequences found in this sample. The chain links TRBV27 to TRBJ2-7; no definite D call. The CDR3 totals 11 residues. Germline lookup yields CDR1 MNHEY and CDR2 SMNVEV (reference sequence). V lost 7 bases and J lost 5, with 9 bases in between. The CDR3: CASKASNEQYF. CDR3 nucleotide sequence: TGTGCCAGCAAAGCGTCCAACGAGCAGTACTTC.

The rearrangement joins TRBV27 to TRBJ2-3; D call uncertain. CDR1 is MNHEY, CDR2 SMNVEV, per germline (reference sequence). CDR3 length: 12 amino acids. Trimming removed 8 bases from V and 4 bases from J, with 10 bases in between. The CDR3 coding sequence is TGTGCCAGCGGAATCAGCCCAGATACGCAGTATTTT. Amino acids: CASGISPDTQYF.

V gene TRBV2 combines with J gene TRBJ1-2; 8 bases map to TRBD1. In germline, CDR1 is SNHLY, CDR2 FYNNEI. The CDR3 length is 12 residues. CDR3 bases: TGTACCTGGACAGGGCTTCTCTATGGCTACACCTTC. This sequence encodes CTWTGLLYGYTF.

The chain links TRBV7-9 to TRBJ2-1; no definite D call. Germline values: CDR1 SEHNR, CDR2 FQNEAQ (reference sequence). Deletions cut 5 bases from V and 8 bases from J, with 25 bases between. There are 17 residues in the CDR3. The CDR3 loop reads CASSRPPGELRSDEQFF. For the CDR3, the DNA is TGTGCCAGCAGCCGACCACCGGGCGAGCTGAGGTCAGATGAGCAGTTCTTC. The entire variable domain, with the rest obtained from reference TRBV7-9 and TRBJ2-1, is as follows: DTGVSQNPRHKITKRGQNVTFRCDPISEHNRLYWYRQTLGQGPEFLTYFQNEAQLEKSRLLSDRFSAERPKGSFSTLEIQRTEQGDSAMYLCASSRPPGELRSDEQFFGPGTRLTVL.

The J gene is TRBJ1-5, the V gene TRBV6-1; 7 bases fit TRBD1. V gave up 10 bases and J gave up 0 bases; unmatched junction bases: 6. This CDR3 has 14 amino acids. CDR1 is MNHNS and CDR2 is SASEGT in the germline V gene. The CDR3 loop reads CAISTGDSNQPQHF. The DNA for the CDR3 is TGTGCCATCAGCACAGGGGATAGCAATCAGCCCCAGCATTTT.

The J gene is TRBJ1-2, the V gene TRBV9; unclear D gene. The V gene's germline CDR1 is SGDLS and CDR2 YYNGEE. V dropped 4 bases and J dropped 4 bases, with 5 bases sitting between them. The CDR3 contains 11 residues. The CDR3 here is CASSRGYGYTF. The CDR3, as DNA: TGTGCCAGCAGCCGGGGCTATGGCTACACCTTC.

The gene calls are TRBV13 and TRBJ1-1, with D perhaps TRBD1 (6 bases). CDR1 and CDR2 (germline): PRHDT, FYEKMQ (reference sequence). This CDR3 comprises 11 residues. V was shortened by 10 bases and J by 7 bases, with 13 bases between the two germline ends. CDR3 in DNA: TGTGCCACCTCGTCAGGGGTTGAAGCTTTCTTT. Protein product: CATSSGVEAFF. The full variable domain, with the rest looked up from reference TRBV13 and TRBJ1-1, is AAGVIQSPRHLIKEKRETATLKCYPIPRHDTVYWYQQGPGQDPQFLISFYEKMQSDKGSIPDRFSAQQFSDYHSELNMSSLELGDSALYFCATSSGVEAFFGQGTRLTVV.

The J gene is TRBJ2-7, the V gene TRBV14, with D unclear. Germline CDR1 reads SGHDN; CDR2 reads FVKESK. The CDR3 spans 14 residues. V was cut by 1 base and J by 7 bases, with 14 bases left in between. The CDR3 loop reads CASSQAIFMGEQYF. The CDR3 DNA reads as TGTGCCAGCAGCCAAGCGATTTTCATGGGGGAGCAGTACTTC.

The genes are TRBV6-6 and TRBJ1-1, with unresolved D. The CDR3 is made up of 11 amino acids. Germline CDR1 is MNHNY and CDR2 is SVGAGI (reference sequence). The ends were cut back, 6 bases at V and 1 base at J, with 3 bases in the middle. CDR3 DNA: TGTGCCAGCAGCCGGAACACTGAAGCTTTCTTT. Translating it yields CASSRNTEAFF.

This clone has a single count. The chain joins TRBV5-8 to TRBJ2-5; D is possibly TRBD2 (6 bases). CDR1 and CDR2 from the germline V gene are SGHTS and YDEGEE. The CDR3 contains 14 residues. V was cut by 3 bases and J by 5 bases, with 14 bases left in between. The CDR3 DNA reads TGTGCCAGCAGCTCCCCGGACTATGGGGAGACCCAGTACTTC. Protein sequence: CASSSPDYGETQYF.

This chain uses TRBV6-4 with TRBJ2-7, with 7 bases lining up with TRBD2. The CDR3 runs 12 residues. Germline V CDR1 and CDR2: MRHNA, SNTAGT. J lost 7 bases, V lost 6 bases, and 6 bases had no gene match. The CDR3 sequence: CASRRGVVEQYF. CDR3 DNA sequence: TGTGCCAGCAGACGGGGGGTGGTTGAGCAGTACTTC.

The CDR3: CASSLWAGGGTGELFF. The CDR3 nucleotides are TGTGCCAGCAGCTTGTGGGCGGGAGGTGGTACCGGGGAGCTGTTTTTT. The rearrangement links TRBV5-5 to TRBJ2-2, with 8 nucleotides matching TRBD2. Germline CDR1 and CDR2: SGHKS and YYEKEE (reference sequence). This CDR3 region has 16 residues. The trim removed 1 base at V and 5 bases at J, leaving 7 bases unmatched.

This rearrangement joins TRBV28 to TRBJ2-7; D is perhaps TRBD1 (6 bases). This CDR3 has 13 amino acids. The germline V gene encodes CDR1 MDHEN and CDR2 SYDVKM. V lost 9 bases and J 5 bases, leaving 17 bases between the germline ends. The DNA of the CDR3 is TGTGCCAGTCTCAGCAGGGGCAGTGACGAGCAGTACTTC. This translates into CASLSRGSDEQYF.